These 30 T cell receptor beta chains share one sample of origin, sequenced in a study of radiation and T cells in renal cell carcinoma. Treatment in this sample: 15 Gy SBRT to primary tumor, nephrectomy 4 weeks later. Repertoires were generated with immunoSEQ multiplex PCR, while TCRdb's copy carries only in-frame clones and drops some. Of about 20,000 clones listed, more than 45% are singletons. The sequencing used tumor tissue, collected from a patient whose treatment included radiotherapy and nephrectomy. The receptors originated from a woman aged 45-65 years with renal cell carcinoma.

This chain uses TRBV7-6 with TRBJ1-1; maybe TRBD1 (6 bases). V gave up 3 bases and J gave up 1 base, with 12 bases separating them. The germline CDR1 and CDR2 sequences are SGHVS and FNYEAQ. CDR3 length: 15 amino acids. CDR3 nucleotide sequence: TGTGCCAGCAGCTTCCAACCGGGGGCGAACACTGAAGCTTTCTTT. Translation: CASSFQPGANTEAFF.

The rearrangement joins TRBV5-1 to TRBJ2-1; 8 positions agree with TRBD2. Germline V gives CDR1 SGHRS, CDR2 YFSETQ. The CDR3 length is 17 residues. V lost 0 bases, J lost 1 base, and 6 bases stayed unmatched. The CDR3 DNA is TGCGCCAGCAGCTTGGGAGCCCGGGGGGGTTCCTACAATGAGCAGTTCTTC. It is translated as CASSLGARGGSYNEQFF.

The chain combines TRBV6-5 with TRBJ2-5; 7 bases align to TRBD1. CDR3 length: 15 amino acids. Germline lookup yields CDR1 MNHEY and CDR2 SVGAGI. V lost 6 bases, J lost 5 bases, and 12 bases stayed unmatched. The CDR3 sequence is CASRTGSWNGETQYF. In DNA form, the CDR3 reads TGTGCCAGCAGGACAGGGAGCTGGAATGGTGAGACCCAGTACTTC.

This clone was detected a few times. The junction differs from germline at one of its ends, possibly a read error. This chain connects TRBV6-1 to TRBJ1-1, with D unclear. The CDR3 sequence is 10 residues long. From germline, CDR1 is MNHNS and CDR2 SASEGT. CDR3 amino acids: CASRNSEAFF. CDR3 nucleotide sequence: TGTGCCAGCAGGAACAGTGAAGCTTTCTTT.

The V and J genes are TRBV21-1 and TRBJ1-5; TRBD1 is the table's D call and was not checked against the DNA. TRBV21-1 has pseudogene status. This CDR3 region has 19 residues. CDR3 nucleotides: TGTGCCAGCAAAAGGGGGACAGGGTGGAATGGGTTGAGCAATCAGCCCCAGCATTTT. As protein: CASKRGTGWNGLSNQPQHF.

This clone was detected a few times. This chain joins TRBV6-5 and TRBJ1-2; D gene unclear. The length of the CDR3 is 14 residues. V gave up 6 bases and J gave up 6 bases, with 17 bases separating them. Germline values: CDR1 MNHEY, CDR2 SVGAGI. This chain's CDR3 is CASSPGTGRDGYTF. The CDR3 DNA follows: TGTGCCAGCAGCCCGGGTACGGGCCGGGATGGCTACACCTTC.

The chain carries TRBV5-4 and TRBJ1-2; no reliable D call. There are 14 residues in the CDR3. CDR1 is SGHNT and CDR2 is YYREEE in the germline V gene (reference sequence). Trimming removed 4 bases at V and 5 bases at J, with 15 bases between. CDR3 coding DNA: TGTGCCAGCAGCCCCTACCTCACGGATTATGGCTACACCTTC. Amino acids: CASSPYLTDYGYTF.

This clone was observed a few times. This sequence joins TRBV6-1 and TRBJ2-7; 10 bases line up with TRBD1. The germline V gene has CDR1 MNHNS and CDR2 SASEGT. The CDR3 runs to 13 residues. V was clipped by 4 bases and J by 10 bases; unmatched bases: 7. CDR3 DNA: TGTGCCAGCAGTGCGGGACAGGGGAGGGAACAGTACTTC. The encoded protein is CASSAGQGREQYF.

The chain employs TRBV7-3 and TRBJ2-2, with 8 bases fitting TRBD1. The CDR3 extends over 16 amino acids. V shed 5 bases and J 1 base; nucleotides not matched to a gene: 6. Germline V lookup: CDR1 SGHTA, CDR2 FQGTGA. The CDR3 sequence is CASSPTGTGNTGELFF. As DNA, the CDR3 is TGTGCCAGCAGCCCAACCGGGACAGGGAACACCGGGGAGCTGTTTTTT.

For this clone: One end of the junction varies from germline; a read error may be responsible. The chain recombines TRBV4-1 with TRBJ1-5, with 7 bases fitting TRBD1. The CDR3 has 16 residues. The V gene's germline CDR1 is MGHRA and CDR2 YSYEKL. CDR3 coding DNA: TGCGCCAGCAGCCAGACTGCCGACAGGGTGGGTCAGCCCCGGCATTTT. This translates into CASSQTADRVGQPRHF.

The rearrangement uses TRBV7-2 and TRBJ2-5, with TRBD2 matching over 10 bases. This CDR3 comprises 14 residues. V was clipped by 2 bases and J by 5 bases; unmatched bases: 2. Germline assignment: CDR1 SGHTA and CDR2 FQGNSA. The CDR3 loop reads CASSLTSGVETQYF. CDR3 coding DNA: TGTGCCAGCAGCTTAACTAGCGGGGTCGAGACCCAGTACTTC.

J is TRBJ1-6 and V is TRBV2, with D perhaps TRBD1 (5 bases). V was trimmed by 5 bases and J by 9 bases, leaving 17 bases between them. Per the germline V gene, CDR1 is SNHLY and CDR2 is FYNNEI. CDR3 length: 15 amino acids. The CDR3 region has the DNA TGTGCCAGCAGTCTTGCGGGGGGAGGTGGTTCACCCCTCCACTTT. Its protein product is CASSLAGGGGSPLHF.

This clone was seen repeatedly, ten times or more. This chain joins TRBV7-9 and TRBJ1-1, with D possibly being TRBD1 (6 bases). This CDR3 has 15 amino acids. V lost 4 bases and J 4 bases, leaving 16 bases between the germline ends. Germline V CDR1 and CDR2: SEHNR, FQNEAQ (reference sequence). In nucleotides, the CDR3 is TGTGCCAGCAGCTCCAGGGAAACGGGGGCCACTGAAGCTTTCTTT. It translates to CASSSRETGATEAFF.

This chain uses TRBV7-3 with TRBJ1-4; perhaps TRBD1 as D (6 bases). Trimming took off 3 bases at V and 14 bases at J, with 16 bases between the two ends. The germline CDR1 and CDR2 sequences are SGHTA and FQGTGA. CDR3 length equals 13 residues. CDR3 sequence (DNA): TGTGCCAGCAGCTTTTCAGGGGAAACCTGTCTGTTTTTT. This encodes CASSFSGETCLFF.

This rearrangement joins TRBV4-1 to TRBJ2-7; 14 bases are shared with TRBD2. Unmatched junction bases numbered 6, after V lost 3 bases and J lost 2 bases. The germline V gene encodes CDR1 MGHRA and CDR2 YSYEKL. There are 17 residues in the CDR3. The CDR3 is CASSQRTSGGSTYEQYF. The CDR3 bases are TGCGCCAGCAGCCAGAGGACTAGCGGGGGGTCGACCTACGAGCAGTACTTC.

The V call is TRBV5-1, the J call TRBJ2-2; tentative D call: TRBD2 (6 bases). The CDR3 spans 19 residues. V was pared by 5 bases and J by 5 bases, with 28 bases between. Germline CDR1 reads SGHRS; CDR2 reads YFSETQ. This CDR3 is CASRRGRGMGFGSTGELFF. CDR3 DNA sequence: TGCGCCAGCAGGCGGGGCAGAGGGATGGGATTCGGAAGTACCGGGGAGCTGTTTTTT. Supplemented by reference TRBV5-1 and TRBJ2-2, the full variable domain reads KAGVTQTPRYLIKTRGQQVTLSCSPISGHRSVSWYQQTPGQGLQFLFEYFSETQRNKGNFPGRFSGRQFSNSRSEMNVSTLELGDSALYLCASRRGRGMGFGSTGELFFGEGSRLTVL.

DNA for the CDR3: TGTGCCAGCAGCGTAGGGGGGGTAGAGGTTGGTCTGTTCTTC. Encoded protein: CASSVGGVEVGLFF. The rearrangement uses TRBV9 and TRBJ2-1, with D tentatively TRBD2 (6 bases). This CDR3 is 14 amino acids long. V was shortened by 0 bases and J by 15 bases, with 19 bases between the two germline ends. Germline CDR1 reads SGDLS; CDR2 reads YYNGEE. The complete variable domain, with remaining parts taken from reference TRBV9 and TRBJ2-1, reads DSGVTQTPKHLITATGQRVTLRCSPRSGDLSVYWYQQSLDQGLQFLIQYYNGEERAKGNILERFSAQQFPDLHSELNLSSLELGDSALYFCASSVGGVEVGLFFGPGTRLTVL.

This clone was counted between two and nine times. The chain is built from TRBV7-9 and TRBJ1-2; D gene ambiguous. The CDR3 covers 12 residues. The V gene's germline CDR1 is SEHNR and CDR2 FQNEAQ (reference sequence). V was trimmed by 6 bases and J by 4 bases, leaving 9 bases between them. This chain's CDR3 is CASSRDSYGYTF. The CDR3 DNA sequence: TGTGCCAGCAGTAGGGATAGCTATGGCTACACCTTC.

This clone was observed a handful of times. This chain connects TRBV7-8 to TRBJ2-1; 10 bases match TRBD2. Looked up from germline, CDR1 is SGHVS and CDR2 is FQNEAQ. Germline trimming cut 1 base from V and 6 bases from J; bases unmatched to any gene: 3. The CDR3 is 15 residues long. CDR3 sequence (DNA): TGTGCCAGCAGCTTAGAACTAGCGGGGACCAATGAGCAGTTCTTC. It codes for CASSLELAGTNEQFF.

The rearrangement links TRBV4-2 to TRBJ2-4; the D gene is possibly TRBD1 (6 bases). Germline V gene data show CDR1 as LGHNA and CDR2 as YNFKEQ. The ends were cut back, 1 base at V and 7 bases at J, with 23 bases in the middle. There are 18 residues in the CDR3. CDR3 coding DNA: TGTGCCAGCAGCCAAGGTCGACAGGTAGACGTGGGTTCGAACATTCAGTACTTC. It encodes CASSQGRQVDVGSNIQYF.

The chain employs TRBV7-2 and TRBJ1-2, with D tentatively TRBD1 (5 bases). V lost 0 bases and J lost 7, with 12 bases in between. The CDR3 runs to 14 residues. Germline V CDR1 and CDR2: SGHTA, FQGNSA. The CDR3 spells CASSLAGGAGGYTF. DNA of the CDR3: TGTGCCAGCAGCTTAGCGGGTGGGGCTGGTGGCTACACCTTC.

The CDR3 spells CASSFQAIQHNEQFF. The CDR3 coding sequence is TGTGCCAGCAGCTTTCAAGCGATCCAGCACAATGAGCAGTTCTTC. This chain links TRBV12-1 with TRBJ2-1; whether TRBD2, the table's D call, matches the DNA was not checked. TRBV12-1 has pseudogene status. The CDR3 length is 15 residues.

V usage is TRBV7-2 and J usage is TRBJ1-6; no reliable D call. Germline-derived CDR1 and CDR2 are SGHTA and FQGNSA. CDR3 length: 14 amino acids. V was clipped by 5 bases and J by 7 bases, with 12 bases between them. DNA for the CDR3: TGTGCCAGCAGCGCCAGCTTGGGGAATTCACCCCTCCACTTT. Translation: CASSASLGNSPLHF.

The chain employs TRBV9 and TRBJ1-1; a weak D match, TRBD1 (5 bases). Trimming took off 4 bases at V and 2 bases at J, with 12 bases between the two ends. Germline CDR1 is SGDLS and CDR2 is YYNGEE. The CDR3 is 14 amino acids. The CDR3 nucleotides read TGTGCCAGCAGCCCCCGGACATTTAACACTGAAGCTTTCTTT. It translates to CASSPRTFNTEAFF.

This clone appeared a few times. J is TRBJ1-2 and V is TRBV11-3; TRBD1 aligns across 8 bases. The CDR3 runs to 14 residues. V lost 5 bases to trimming and J lost 8 bases; unmatched junction nucleotides: 10. Germline V gene lookup returns CDR1 SGHNT and CDR2 YENEEA. CDR3 coding DNA: TGTGCCAGCAGCATCGATGGACAGGGACGAGGCTACACCTTC. This gives the protein CASSIDGQGRGYTF.

In this sample, this clone turned up a few times. The chain links TRBV10-1 to TRBJ2-5, with D possibly being TRBD1 (6 bases). Trimming removed 4 bases at V and 3 bases at J, with 9 bases between. The CDR3 has 13 residues. Germline V gene sequence: CDR1 WNHNN, CDR2 SYGVQD (reference sequence). CDR3 region: CASSAYREETQYF. In nucleotides, the CDR3 is TGCGCCAGCAGTGCCTACAGGGAAGAGACCCAGTACTTC.

This clone was recorded a few times. This sequence joins TRBV9 and TRBJ1-5; possibly TRBD1 for D (5 bases). Germline V gene lookup returns CDR1 SGDLS and CDR2 YYNGEE. V dropped 0 bases and J dropped 9 bases, with 10 bases sitting between them. CDR3 size: 13 residues. The CDR3 spells CASSVGGETPQHF. The CDR3 bases are TGTGCCAGCAGCGTAGGGGGGGAGACGCCCCAGCATTTT.

This chain joins TRBV18 and TRBJ1-4, with D maybe TRBD1 (6 bases). The CDR3 runs 16 residues. Germline CDR1 and CDR2: KGHSH and LQKENI. Trimming removed 3 bases at V and 0 bases at J, with 11 bases between. The CDR3 nucleotides are TGTGCCAGCTCACCCACAGGGCCTGCAACTAATGAAAAACTGTTTTTT. As protein: CASSPTGPATNEKLFF.

This clone turned up a few times. The chain is built from TRBV19 and TRBJ2-3; D unclear. Trimming left V 6 bases short and J 2 bases short, with 15 bases between. CDR1 is LNHDA and CDR2 is SQIVND in the germline V gene (reference sequence). The CDR3 length is 15 residues. The CDR3 DNA reads TGTGCCAGTAGCAGCCTAGGCACTTACACAGATACGCAGTATTTT. Residues: CASSSLGTYTDTQYF.

The V call is TRBV6-4, the J call TRBJ2-3, with D perhaps matching TRBD1 (6 bases). The V end lost 0 bases, the J end lost 1 base, and 11 bases lay between the germline ends. CDR1 and CDR2 (germline): MRHNA, SNTAGT. This CDR3 spans 16 amino acids. This CDR3 is CASSDSLSGGTDTQYF. The CDR3 bases are TGTGCCAGCAGTGACTCGTTATCAGGGGGCACAGATACGCAGTATTTT.